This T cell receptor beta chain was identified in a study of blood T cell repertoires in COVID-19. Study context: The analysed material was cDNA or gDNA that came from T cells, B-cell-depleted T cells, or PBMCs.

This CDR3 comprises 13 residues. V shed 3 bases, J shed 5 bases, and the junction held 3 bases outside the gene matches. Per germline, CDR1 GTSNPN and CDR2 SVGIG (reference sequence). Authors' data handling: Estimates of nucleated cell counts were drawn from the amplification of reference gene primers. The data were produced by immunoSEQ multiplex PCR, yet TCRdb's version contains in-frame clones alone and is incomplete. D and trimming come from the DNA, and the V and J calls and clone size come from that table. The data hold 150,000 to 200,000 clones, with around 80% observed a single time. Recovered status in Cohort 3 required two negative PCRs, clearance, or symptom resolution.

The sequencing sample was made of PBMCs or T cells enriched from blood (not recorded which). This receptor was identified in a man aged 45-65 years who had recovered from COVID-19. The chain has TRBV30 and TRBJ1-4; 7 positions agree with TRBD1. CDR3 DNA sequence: TGTGCCTGGAGCGAGGGACAGAATGAAAAACTGTTTTTT. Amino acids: CAWSEGQNEKLFF.